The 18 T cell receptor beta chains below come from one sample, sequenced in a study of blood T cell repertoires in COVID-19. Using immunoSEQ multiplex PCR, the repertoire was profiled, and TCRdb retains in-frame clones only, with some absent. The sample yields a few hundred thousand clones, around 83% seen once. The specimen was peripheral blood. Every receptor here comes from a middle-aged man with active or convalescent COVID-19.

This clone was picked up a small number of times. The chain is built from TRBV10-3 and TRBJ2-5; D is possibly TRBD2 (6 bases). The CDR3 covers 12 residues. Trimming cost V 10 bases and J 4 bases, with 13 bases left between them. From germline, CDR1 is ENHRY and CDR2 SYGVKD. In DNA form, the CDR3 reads TGTGCCAATAGCGGAGGAGGAGAGACCCAGTACTTC. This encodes CANSGGGETQYF.

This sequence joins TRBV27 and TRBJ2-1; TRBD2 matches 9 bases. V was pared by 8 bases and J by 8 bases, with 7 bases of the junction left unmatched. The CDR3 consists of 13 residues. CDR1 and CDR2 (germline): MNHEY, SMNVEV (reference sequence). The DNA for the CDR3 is TGTGCCAGCTCGGCTAGCGGGGCCCATGAGCAGTTCTTC. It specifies CASSASGAHEQFF.

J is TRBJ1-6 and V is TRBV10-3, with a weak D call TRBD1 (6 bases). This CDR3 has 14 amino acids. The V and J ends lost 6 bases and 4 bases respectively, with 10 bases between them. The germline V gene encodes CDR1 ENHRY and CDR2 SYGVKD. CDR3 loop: CAIRGGPYNSPLHF. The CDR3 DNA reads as TGTGCCATCAGGGGGGGGCCTTATAATTCACCCCTCCACTTT.

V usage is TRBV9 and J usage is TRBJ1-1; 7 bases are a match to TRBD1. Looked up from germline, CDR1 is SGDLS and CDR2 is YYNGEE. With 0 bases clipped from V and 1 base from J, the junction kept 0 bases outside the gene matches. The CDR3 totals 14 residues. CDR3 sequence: CASSVGDRNTEAFF. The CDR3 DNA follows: TGTGCCAGCAGCGTAGGGGACAGGAACACTGAAGCTTTCTTT.

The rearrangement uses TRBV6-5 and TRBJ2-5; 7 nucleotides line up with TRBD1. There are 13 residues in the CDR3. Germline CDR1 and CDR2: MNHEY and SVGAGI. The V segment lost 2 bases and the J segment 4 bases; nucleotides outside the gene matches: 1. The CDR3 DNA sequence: TGTGCCAGCAGTTACCGACAGGGAGAGACCCAGTACTTC. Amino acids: CASSYRQGETQYF.

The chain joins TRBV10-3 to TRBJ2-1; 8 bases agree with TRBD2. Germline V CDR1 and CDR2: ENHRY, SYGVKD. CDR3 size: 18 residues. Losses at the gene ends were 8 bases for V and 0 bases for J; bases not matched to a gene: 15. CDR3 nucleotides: TGTGCCATCCGTCGGAGAGCGGGGGAATCCAGCTCCTACAATGAGCAGTTCTTC. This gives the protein CAIRRRAGESSSYNEQFF.

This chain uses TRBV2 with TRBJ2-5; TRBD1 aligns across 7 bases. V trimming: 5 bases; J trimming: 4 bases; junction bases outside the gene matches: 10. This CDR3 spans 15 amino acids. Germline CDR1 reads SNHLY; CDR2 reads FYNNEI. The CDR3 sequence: CASSRGTVRGETQYF. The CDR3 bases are TGTGCCAGCAGTAGAGGGACAGTCCGGGGAGAGACCCAGTACTTC.

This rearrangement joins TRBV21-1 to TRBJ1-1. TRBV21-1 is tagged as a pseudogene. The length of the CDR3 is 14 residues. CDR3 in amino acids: CASSGGREVGEAFF. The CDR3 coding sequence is TGTGCCAGCAGCGGAGGGAGGGAAGTTGGTGAAGCTTTCTTT.

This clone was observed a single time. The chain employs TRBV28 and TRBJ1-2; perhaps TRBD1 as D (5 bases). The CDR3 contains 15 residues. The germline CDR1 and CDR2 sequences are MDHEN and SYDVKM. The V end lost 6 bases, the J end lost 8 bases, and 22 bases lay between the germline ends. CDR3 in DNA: TGTGCCAGCAGGGAGGTCCGCGGGGGATCGTCGGGCTACACCTTC. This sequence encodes CASREVRGGSSGYTF.

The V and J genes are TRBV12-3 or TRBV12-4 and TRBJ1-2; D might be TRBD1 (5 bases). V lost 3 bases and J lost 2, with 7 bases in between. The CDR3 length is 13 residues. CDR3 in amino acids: CASSLAGNYGYTF. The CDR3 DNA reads TGTGCCAGCAGTTTGGCAGGGAACTATGGCTACACCTTC.

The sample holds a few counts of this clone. The CDR3 DNA is TGTGCCAGTAGTAAGGCGCGGACCGGGGAGCTGTTTTTT. The encoded protein is CASSKARTGELFF. The chain has TRBV19 and TRBJ2-2; D unclear. The V end lost 4 bases, the J end lost 5 bases, and 8 bases lay between the germline ends. CDR1 and CDR2 from the germline V gene are LNHDA and SQIVND (reference sequence). The length of the CDR3 is 13 residues. The full variable domain, rest sourced from reference TRBV19 and TRBJ2-2, is DGGITQSPKYLFRKEGQNVTLSCEQNLNHDAMYWYRQDPGQGLRLIYYSQIVNDFQKGDIAEGYSVSREKKESFPLTVTSAQKNPTAFYLCASSKARTGELFFGEGSRLTVL.

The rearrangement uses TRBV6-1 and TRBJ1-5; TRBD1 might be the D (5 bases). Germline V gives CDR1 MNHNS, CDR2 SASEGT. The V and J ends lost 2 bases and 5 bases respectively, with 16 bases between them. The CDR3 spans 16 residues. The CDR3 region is CASSEHRGVVDQPQHF. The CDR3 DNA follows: TGTGCCAGCAGTGAACACCGGGGGGTAGTGGATCAGCCCCAGCATTTT.

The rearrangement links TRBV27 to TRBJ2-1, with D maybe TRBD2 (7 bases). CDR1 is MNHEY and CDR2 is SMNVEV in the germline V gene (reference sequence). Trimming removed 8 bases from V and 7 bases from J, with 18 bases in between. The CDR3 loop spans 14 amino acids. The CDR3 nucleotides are TGTGCCAGCCTCAATCGGGGAGGGGGAAATGAGCAGTTCTTC. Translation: CASLNRGGGNEQFF.

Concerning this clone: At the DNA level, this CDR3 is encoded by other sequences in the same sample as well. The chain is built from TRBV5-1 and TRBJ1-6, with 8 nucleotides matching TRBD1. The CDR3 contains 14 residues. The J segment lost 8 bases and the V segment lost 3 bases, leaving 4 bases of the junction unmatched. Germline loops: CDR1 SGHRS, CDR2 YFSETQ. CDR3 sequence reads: CASSSGQGDSPLHF. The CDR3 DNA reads TGCGCCAGCAGCTCTGGACAGGGTGATTCACCCCTCCACTTT.

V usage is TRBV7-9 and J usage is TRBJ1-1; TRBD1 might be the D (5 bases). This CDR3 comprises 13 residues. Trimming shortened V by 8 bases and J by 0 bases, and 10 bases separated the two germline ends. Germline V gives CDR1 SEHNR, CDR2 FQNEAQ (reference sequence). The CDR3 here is CASYPGVNTEAFF. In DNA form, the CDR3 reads TGTGCCAGCTACCCGGGGGTGAACACTGAAGCTTTCTTT.

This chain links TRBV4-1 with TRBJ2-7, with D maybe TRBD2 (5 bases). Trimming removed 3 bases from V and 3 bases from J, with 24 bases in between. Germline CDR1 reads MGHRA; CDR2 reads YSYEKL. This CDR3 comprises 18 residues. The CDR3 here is CASSHESLGSREDYEQYF. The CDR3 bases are TGCGCCAGCAGCCACGAGAGTCTCGGGTCCCGGGAAGACTACGAGCAGTACTTC.

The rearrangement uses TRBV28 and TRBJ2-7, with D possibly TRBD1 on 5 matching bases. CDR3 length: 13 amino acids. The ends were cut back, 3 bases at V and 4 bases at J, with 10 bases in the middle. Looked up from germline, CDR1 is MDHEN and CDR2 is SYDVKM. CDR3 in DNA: TGTGCCAGCAGTTTTAACAGGAAGTACGAGCAGTACTTC. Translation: CASSFNRKYEQYF.

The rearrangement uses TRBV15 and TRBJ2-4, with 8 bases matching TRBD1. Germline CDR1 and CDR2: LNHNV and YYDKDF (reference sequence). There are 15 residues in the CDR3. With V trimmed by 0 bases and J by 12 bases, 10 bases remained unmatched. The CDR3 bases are TGTGCCACCAGCAGAGATAATCAAGGACAGGGCGATCAGTACTTC. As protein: CATSRDNQGQGDQYF.